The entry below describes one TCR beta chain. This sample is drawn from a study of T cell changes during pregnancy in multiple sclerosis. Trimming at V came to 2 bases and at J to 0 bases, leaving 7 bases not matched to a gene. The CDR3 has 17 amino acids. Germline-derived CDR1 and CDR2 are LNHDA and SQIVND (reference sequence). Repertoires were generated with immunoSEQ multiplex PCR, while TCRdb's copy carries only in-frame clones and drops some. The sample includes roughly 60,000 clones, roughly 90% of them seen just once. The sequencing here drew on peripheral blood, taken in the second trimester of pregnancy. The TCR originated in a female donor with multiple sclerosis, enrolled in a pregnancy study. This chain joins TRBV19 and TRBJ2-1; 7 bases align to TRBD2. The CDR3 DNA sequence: TGTGCCAGTAGTATATACGGGCTAGCGGACTCCTACAATGAGCAGTTCTTC. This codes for CASSIYGLADSYNEQFF.